Shown below are 8 T cell receptor beta chains from a single sample sequenced in a study of T cells expressing NK-cell markers. TCRdb re-called the 5' RACE reads, yielding one record per CDR3 amino acid sequence without DNA. The sample totals 300,000 to 450,000 distinct CDR3 sequences; its top ten clones hold roughly 5.2%. What was sequenced was blood T cells: a sorted CD56 or NKG2C T cell subset, CD4+ or CD8+ T cells, or bulk PBMC T cells (not recorded which). All receptors come from a man between 18 and 69 years old in good health.

This chain links TRBV20-1 with TRBJ2-1; the D call of TRBD1 rests on TCRdb alone, since no DNA is present to check it. The CDR3 length is 14 residues. Germline CDR1 reads DFQATT; CDR2 reads SNEGSKA (reference sequence). CDR3 region: CSAPDRVNYNEQFF.

J is TRBJ1-6 and V is TRBV7-2; TCRdb lists TRBD1, though no DNA is available to test this call. The CDR3 is made up of 17 amino acids. Germline V gene lookup returns CDR1 SGHTA and CDR2 FQGNSA. This CDR3 is CASSLAHAAPGVSPLHF. The full variable domain, rest sourced from reference TRBV7-2 and TRBJ1-6, is GAGVSQSPSNKVTEKGKDVELRCDPISGHTALYWYRQSLGQGLEFLIYFQGNSAPDKSGLPSDRFSAERTGGSVSTLTIQRTQQEDSAVYLCASSLAHAAPGVSPLHFGNGTRLTVT.

The rearrangement joins TRBV19 to TRBJ1-5; absent DNA, TCRdb's TRBD1 call cannot be checked. CDR1 is LNHDA, CDR2 SQIVND, per germline (reference sequence). The CDR3 length is 16 residues. The CDR3 spells CASSSTGQGRGQPQHF.

The chain has TRBV14 and TRBJ2-7; TCRdb returns TRBD1, unconfirmable since there is no DNA. Germline CDR1 and CDR2: SGHDN and FVKESK. CDR3 length equals 15 residues. The CDR3 sequence: CASSRGQGREREQYF. Complete variable domain (other parts from reference TRBV14 and TRBJ2-7): EAGVTQFPSHSVIEKGQTVTLRCDPISGHDNLYWYRRVMGKEIKFLLHFVKESKQDESGMPNNRFLAERTGGTYSTLKVQPAELEDSGVYFCASSRGQGREREQYFGPGTRLTVT.

V and J are TRBV6-4 and TRBJ2-7; with no DNA, the TCRdb D assignment of TRBD1 cannot be verified. This CDR3 comprises 14 residues. The germline gives CDR1 MRHNA, CDR2 SNTAGT. The CDR3 protein is CASRRQGTLEEQYF.

This chain links TRBV19 with TRBJ2-1; checking the TCRdb D call of TRBD1 is not possible without DNA. CDR3 length equals 16 residues. Germline assignment: CDR1 LNHDA and CDR2 SQIVND (reference sequence). This CDR3 is CASRQPGQGGYYEQFF.

The chain employs TRBV3-1 and TRBJ2-7. The germline gives CDR1 LGHDT, CDR2 YNNKEL (reference sequence). The CDR3 is 14 residues long. CDR3 residues: CASSVGGKTYEQYF.

J is TRBJ2-7 and V is TRBV13; with no DNA, the TCRdb D assignment of TRBD1 cannot be verified. This CDR3 has 15 amino acids. Germline V CDR1 and CDR2: PRHDT, FYEKMQ (reference sequence). CDR3 sequence reads: CASSFRITGVDEQYF.